The 11 T cell receptor beta chains in this list originate from one sample, sequenced in a study of cytomegalovirus exposure and HLA in healthy donors. Vbeta (60) and Jbeta (13) primers were used in the PCR. The protocol was immunoSEQ multiplex PCR, while the TCRdb copy is restricted to in-frame clones and leaves out a portion. The data show roughly 71,000 clones, 74% seen once. The sequenced sample was PBMCs. The receptors originated from a human donor in good health.

The sample holds one count of this clone. The genes are TRBV4-1 and TRBJ1-1; weak D call: TRBD1 (5 bases). V lost 8 bases to trimming and J lost 6 bases, with 19 bases between them. The CDR3 is 14 residues long. Germline values: CDR1 MGHRA, CDR2 YSYEKL. This CDR3 reads CASAKGGGTSEAFF. CDR3 DNA: TGCGCCAGCGCCAAAGGCGGGGGTACTTCTGAAGCTTTCTTT.

The genes are TRBV11-2 and TRBJ1-1; TRBD1 aligns across 7 bases. Germline CDR1 is SGHAT and CDR2 is FQNNGV. V lost 5 bases, J lost 0 bases, and 6 bases stayed unmatched. This CDR3 has 15 amino acids. The CDR3 nucleotides read TGTGCCAGCAGCGCTCGACAGGGAGTGAACACTGAAGCTTTCTTT. It yields the protein CASSARQGVNTEAFF.

This clone was seen a single time. The chain combines TRBV6-5 with TRBJ1-5; D is possibly TRBD1 (6 bases). Germline CDR1 MNHEY, CDR2 SVGAGI. The CDR3 is 13 residues long. Trimming took off 2 bases at V and 6 bases at J, with 8 bases between the two ends. The CDR3 loop reads CASSYRGGQPQHF. The DNA for the CDR3 is TGTGCCAGCAGTTACAGAGGGGGTCAGCCCCAGCATTTT.

As for this clone: The junction departs from germline at one end; a sequencing error may be responsible. The rearrangement joins TRBV7-9 to TRBJ2-1, with TRBD2 matching 9 bases. CDR1 and CDR2 from the germline V gene are SEHNR and FQNEAQ (reference sequence). This CDR3 has 14 amino acids. The CDR3: CSSIRTSVNNEQFF. CDR3 nucleotides: TGTTCCAGCATCAGGACTAGCGTTAACAATGAGCAGTTCTTC.

The chain combines TRBV6-5 with TRBJ2-3; 10 positions match TRBD2. The V segment lost 0 bases and the J segment 1 base; nucleotides outside the gene matches: 1. This CDR3 is built from 16 residues. Looked up from germline, CDR1 is MNHEY and CDR2 is SVGAGI. In DNA, the CDR3 is TGTGCCAGCAGTTACTCCGGGACTAGCGGCACAGATACGCAGTATTTT. Amino acid sequence: CASSYSGTSGTDTQYF.

V usage is TRBV7-3 and J usage is TRBJ2-1; 10 positions agree with TRBD1. The CDR3 length is 20 residues. Germline V gene sequence: CDR1 SGHTA, CDR2 FQGTGA. J gave up 1 base and V 2 bases, and 14 bases lay outside the gene matches. This CDR3 is CASSLAGTGVYSLSYNEQFF. CDR3 sequence (DNA): TGTGCCAGCAGCTTAGCCGGGACAGGGGTCTATTCCCTTTCCTACAATGAGCAGTTCTTC.

The rearrangement links TRBV6-1 to TRBJ1-6, with 7 bases that match TRBD1. The CDR3 is 15 residues long. CDR1 is MNHNS and CDR2 is SASEGT in the germline V gene. Trimming at V came to 5 bases and at J to 10 bases, leaving 11 bases not matched to a gene. The CDR3 sequence: CASSFLQGSSSPLHF. The DNA for the CDR3 is TGTGCCAGCAGTTTCTTACAGGGGAGTTCCTCACCCCTCCACTTT.

Turning to this clone: At one end the junction does not follow the germline gene, possibly because of a read error. V usage is TRBV7-9 and J usage is TRBJ1-5, with a weak D call TRBD1 (5 bases). The CDR3 totals 13 residues. Germline lookup yields CDR1 SEHNR and CDR2 FQNEAQ (reference sequence). The CDR3 nucleotides are TGTGCCAGCAGCCCTTGGGACTCTAAGACCCAACATTTT. Its translation is CASSPWDSKTQHF.

This clone was detected only once. The V and J genes are TRBV18 and TRBJ2-1; the match to TRBD2 covers 12 bases. There are 16 residues in the CDR3. Trimming cost V 3 bases and J 6 bases; bases outside gene matches: 6. Per germline, CDR1 KGHSH and CDR2 LQKENI. This CDR3 is CASSPAGTSGRNEQFF. In nucleotides, the CDR3 is TGTGCCAGCTCACCCGCCGGGACTAGCGGGCGCAATGAGCAGTTCTTC.

The rearrangement uses TRBV7-9 and TRBJ2-3; the match to TRBD2 covers 9 bases. V dropped 0 bases and J dropped 4; count of bases not matched to a gene: 11. Per the germline V gene, CDR1 is SEHNR and CDR2 is FQNEAQ (reference sequence). The length of the CDR3 is 18 residues. Here the CDR3 DNA reads TGTGCCAGCAGCTTAGCGCTTTCTGGGGCGGGAGGGCCAGATACGCAGTATTTT. This sequence encodes CASSLALSGAGGPDTQYF. The full variable domain, its missing parts supplied by reference TRBV7-9 and TRBJ2-3, is DTGVSQNPRHKITKRGQNVTFRCDPISEHNRLYWYRQTLGQGPEFLTYFQNEAQLEKSRLLSDRFSAERPKGSFSTLEIQRTEQGDSAMYLCASSLALSGAGGPDTQYFGPGTRLTVL.

The rearrangement links TRBV5-4 to TRBJ2-5; weak D call: TRBD1 (6 bases). The V end was cut by 3 bases, the J end by 3 bases, with 15 bases between. CDR3 size: 15 residues. Germline lookup yields CDR1 SGHNT and CDR2 YYREEE (reference sequence). This CDR3 reads CASSSRDIGKETQYF. CDR3 DNA: TGTGCCAGCAGCTCCCGGGACATTGGTAAAGAGACCCAGTACTTC.